The 13 T cell receptor beta chains listed next were all sequenced from one sample in a study of cytomegalovirus exposure and HLA in healthy donors. With 60 Vbeta and 13 Jbeta primers, the PCR was carried out. Profiling relied on immunoSEQ multiplex PCR, and the TCRdb table lists in-frame clones only, not all of them. Among 100,000 to 150,000 clones listed, roughly 79% were seen once. Sequenced material: PBMCs. The source of these receptors is a woman aged 50 to 60 in good health and CMV-seronegative.

This sequence joins TRBV10-3 and TRBJ2-3; TRBD2 is a possible D gene (7 bases). The CDR3 consists of 15 residues. Germline assignment: CDR1 ENHRY and CDR2 SYGVKD. Trimming shortened V by 8 bases and J by 1 base, and 16 bases separated the two germline ends. Here the CDR3 reads CAISGGRDGTDTQYF. The CDR3 region has the DNA TGTGCCATCTCCGGGGGGCGGGACGGCACAGATACGCAGTATTTT.

In nucleotides, the CDR3 is TGTGCCAGCTGGGGGCTTCTCAACACTGAAGCTTTCTTT. It encodes CASWGLLNTEAFF. The genes are TRBV28 and TRBJ1-1, with a tentative D call TRBD1 (6 bases). The CDR3 has 13 residues. Per the germline V gene, CDR1 is MDHEN and CDR2 is SYDVKM. V was shortened by 8 bases and J by 2 bases, with 12 bases between the two germline ends.

This chain joins TRBV25-1 and TRBJ2-2; 9 bases fit TRBD1. From germline, CDR1 is MGHDK and CDR2 SYGVNS. Trimming took 7 bases from V and 4 from J; bases not matched to a gene: 7. CDR3 length equals 15 residues. As DNA, the CDR3 is TGTGCCAGCAAACAGGGGGCCGCTGCCACCGGGGAGCTGTTTTTT. This sequence encodes CASKQGAAATGELFF. Based on the CDR3 plus reference TRBV25-1 and TRBJ2-2, the full variable domain is EADIYQTPRYLVIGTGKKITLECSQTMGHDKMYWYQQDPGMELHLIHYSYGVNSTEKGDLSSESTVSRIRTEHFPLTLESARPSHTSQYLCASKQGAAATGELFFGEGSRLTVL.

This chain links TRBV9 with TRBJ2-7; 7 bases are shared with TRBD1. The CDR3 has 14 residues. Germline lookup yields CDR1 SGDLS and CDR2 YYNGEE. Trimming took 4 bases from V and 7 from J; bases not matched to a gene: 11. CDR3 sequence: CASSPTGRIWEQYF. CDR3 coding DNA: TGTGCCAGCAGCCCGACAGGGCGGATTTGGGAGCAGTACTTC. The full variable domain, completed using reference TRBV9 and TRBJ2-7, is DSGVTQTPKHLITATGQRVTLRCSPRSGDLSVYWYQQSLDQGLQFLIQYYNGEERAKGNILERFSAQQFPDLHSELNLSSLELGDSALYFCASSPTGRIWEQYFGPGTRLTVT.

The genes are TRBV27 and TRBJ1-5, with D maybe TRBD1 (5 bases). The CDR3 runs to 14 residues. Trimming left V 3 bases short and J 3 bases short, with 9 bases between. Germline CDR1 reads MNHEY; CDR2 reads SMNVEV (reference sequence). For the CDR3, the DNA is TGTGCCAGCAGTTTCATGGGGCCCAATCAGCCCCAGCATTTT. This encodes CASSFMGPNQPQHF.

The rearrangement uses TRBV5-1 and TRBJ2-7; TRBD2 matches 11 bases. CDR1 is SGHRS, CDR2 YFSETQ, per germline. This CDR3 has 13 residues. V shed 8 bases, J shed 6 bases, and the junction held 7 bases outside the gene matches. The CDR3 coding sequence is TGCGCCAGGACTAGCGGGACTCCCGGCGAGCAGTACGTC. Its protein is CARTSGTPGEQYV.

In its sample, this clone was seen once. CDR3 DNA sequence: TGTGCCAGCAGTATCAAAAATCAAGAGACCCAGTACTTC. Its translation is CASSIKNQETQYF. The rearrangement joins TRBV6-5 to TRBJ2-5; D call uncertain. The V gene's germline CDR1 is MNHEY and CDR2 SVGAGI. The germline V and J ends were trimmed by 5 bases and 2 bases, with 9 bases remaining between them. The CDR3 spans 13 residues.

The sample holds a few counts of this clone. The chain joins TRBV6-5 to TRBJ1-5; D gene unclear. V shed 6 bases and J shed 1 base, with 13 bases lying between them. CDR3 length: 15 amino acids. Germline V gives CDR1 MNHEY, CDR2 SVGAGI. The DNA of the CDR3 is TGTGCCAGCAGCCGAGCTAGTCGCAGCAATCAGCCCCAGCATTTT. Its protein is CASSRASRSNQPQHF.

The rearrangement uses TRBV6-5 and TRBJ2-7; D possibly corresponds to TRBD1 (6 bases). Germline CDR1 and CDR2: MNHEY and SVGAGI. CDR3 length equals 13 residues. The V gene lost 5 bases and the J gene lost 6 bases, with 14 bases spanning the gap. CDR3 loop: CASSPTPDSEQYF. In DNA form, the CDR3 reads TGTGCCAGCAGTCCTACCCCGGACAGCGAGCAGTACTTC.

This clone showed up just a few times. The CDR3 spells CASSRKSGDVETQYF. The CDR3 region has the DNA TGTGCCAGCAGCCGAAAATCAGGGGATGTGGAGACCCAGTACTTC. This chain joins TRBV5-4 and TRBJ2-5, with a possible D match to TRBD1 (6 bases). The CDR3 totals 15 residues. Looked up from germline, CDR1 is SGHNT and CDR2 is YYREEE (reference sequence). V was clipped by 4 bases and J by 5 bases, with 18 bases between them.

The genes are TRBV9 and TRBJ2-5; 10 positions agree with TRBD2. Germline CDR1 and CDR2: SGDLS and YYNGEE. The CDR3 length is 17 residues. Trimming at V came to 0 bases and at J to 0 bases, leaving 5 bases not matched to a gene. The CDR3 DNA reads as TGTGCCAGCAGCGTAGCCGCAGCGGGGGGGGACCAAGAGACCCAGTACTTC. It yields the protein CASSVAAAGGDQETQYF.

The chain employs TRBV5-1 and TRBJ2-1; 14 positions agree with TRBD2. The CDR3 totals 18 residues. Germline V gene sequence: CDR1 SGHRS, CDR2 YFSETQ. V dropped 5 bases and J dropped 8; count of bases not matched to a gene: 15. Here the CDR3 DNA reads TGCGCCAGCAGTCTTCGACTAGCGGGAGGGCCGGTAATGGATGAGCAGTTCTTC. Translation gives CASSLRLAGGPVMDEQFF. The full variable domain, rest sourced from reference TRBV5-1 and TRBJ2-1, is KAGVTQTPRYLIKTRGQQVTLSCSPISGHRSVSWYQQTPGQGLQFLFEYFSETQRNKGNFPGRFSGRQFSNSRSEMNVSTLELGDSALYLCASSLRLAGGPVMDEQFFGPGTRLTVL.

V usage is TRBV19 and J usage is TRBJ1-1; maybe TRBD1 (5 bases). The CDR3 runs 15 residues. The germline V gene has CDR1 LNHDA and CDR2 SQIVND (reference sequence). V lost 7 bases, J lost 0 bases, and 15 bases lay in between. The CDR3 coding sequence is TGTGCCAGTATTTCGGGCGGACACTTGAACACTGAAGCTTTCTTT. Encoded protein: CASISGGHLNTEAFF.